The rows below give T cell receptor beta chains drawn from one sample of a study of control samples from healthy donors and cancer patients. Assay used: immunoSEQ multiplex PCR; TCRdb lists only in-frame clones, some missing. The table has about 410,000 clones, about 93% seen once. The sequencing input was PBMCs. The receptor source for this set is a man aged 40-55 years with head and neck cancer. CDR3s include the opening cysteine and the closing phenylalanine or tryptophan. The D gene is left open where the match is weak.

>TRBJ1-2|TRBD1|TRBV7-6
CASSPRDRVVYGYTF
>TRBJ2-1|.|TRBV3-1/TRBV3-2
CASSQAGLNYNEQFF
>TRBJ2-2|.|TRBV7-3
CASSLNGDTGELFF
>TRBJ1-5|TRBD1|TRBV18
CASSGTGYYQPQHF
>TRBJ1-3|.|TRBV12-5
CASGPTGGNTIYF
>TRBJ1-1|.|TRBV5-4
CASSLGGNTEAFF
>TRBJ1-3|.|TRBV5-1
CASSLEHSSGNTIYF
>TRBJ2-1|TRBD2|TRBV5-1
CASSLAGGGAREQFF
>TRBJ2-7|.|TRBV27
CASSSQGNEQYF
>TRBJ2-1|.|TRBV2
CASIQGPLVGNEQFF
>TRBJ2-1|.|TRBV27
CASSLRPMNRIRYEQFF
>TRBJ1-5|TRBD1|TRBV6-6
CASSPPQGASNQPQHF
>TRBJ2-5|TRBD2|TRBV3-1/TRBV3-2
CASSLTSGTRGTQYF
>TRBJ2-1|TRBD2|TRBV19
CASSKGPGTSGRPGSNEQFF
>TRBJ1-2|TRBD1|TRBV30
CAWAHGLTGRGYGYTF
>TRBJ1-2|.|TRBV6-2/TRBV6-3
CASSLGSYGYTF
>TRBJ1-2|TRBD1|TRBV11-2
CASSLDREVYGYTF
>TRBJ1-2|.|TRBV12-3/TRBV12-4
CAATDLRFTGYTF
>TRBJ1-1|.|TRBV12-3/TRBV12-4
CASSRGGAEAFF
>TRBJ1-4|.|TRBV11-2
CASSLDTSGLFF
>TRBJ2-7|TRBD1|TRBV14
CASSPRTGYSYEQYF
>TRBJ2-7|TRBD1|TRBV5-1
CASSLRGYTAYEQYF
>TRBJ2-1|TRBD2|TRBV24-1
CATSDLPGTSGIGEQFF
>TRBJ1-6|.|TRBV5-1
CASSSGVRANSPLHF
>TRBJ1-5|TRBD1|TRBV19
CASSVQGVGNQPQHF
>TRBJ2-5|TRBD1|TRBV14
CASSQEGQVGAQYF
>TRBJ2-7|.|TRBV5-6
CASSWGVEQYF
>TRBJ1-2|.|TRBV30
CAWSGHRDFGGYTF
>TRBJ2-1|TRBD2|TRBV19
CASSSWTSGRSYNEQFF
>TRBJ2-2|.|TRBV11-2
CASSPLPELFF
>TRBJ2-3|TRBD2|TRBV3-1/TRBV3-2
CASRRGTSASTDTQYF
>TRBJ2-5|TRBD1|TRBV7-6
CASSSSGTGARTQYF
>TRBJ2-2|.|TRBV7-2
CASSLSVVGQGYTGELFF
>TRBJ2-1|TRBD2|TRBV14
CASSPIAGGRNEQFF
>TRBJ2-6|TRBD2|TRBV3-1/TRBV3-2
CASSQGASGMSGANVLTF
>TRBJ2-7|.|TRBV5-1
CASSVLGGQGAGEQYF
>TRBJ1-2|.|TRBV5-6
CASSSSGGGENYGYTF
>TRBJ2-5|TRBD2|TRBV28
CASIRSGGLETQYF
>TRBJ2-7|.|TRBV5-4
CASSDSRGRSAYEQYF
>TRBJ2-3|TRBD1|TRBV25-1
CASSGPLPDRGRVDTQYF